This entry features one TCR beta chain sequence. Its antigen is unknown. Sequencing was performed with immunoSEQ multiplex PCR; in TCRdb, only in-frame clones are kept and a portion is missing. Of around 45,000 clones listed, roughly 80% were seen once; the top ten hold approximately 8.3%. These data are taken from a study of T cells in tumors after PD-1 blockade. Study as a whole: Daily vismodegib 150 mg continued in a subset of anti-PD-1-treated patients.

Study-level points and caveats: Blood contained roughly two fifths of the tumor's TCR clonotypes.

The CDR3 consists of 15 residues. V dropped 0 bases and J dropped 4; count of bases not matched to a gene: 5. Germline V gives CDR1 SGHRS, CDR2 YFSETQ. Sequences were derived from PBMCs, sampled before anti-PD-1 therapy. The chain couples TRBV5-1 to TRBJ1-1; 8 bases fit TRBD1. The sequence derives from a human donor with advanced basal cell or squamous cell carcinoma (not recorded which). The CDR3 region has the DNA TGCGCCAGCAGCTTGGAGCAGGGGGCTTCCACTGAAGCTTTCTTT. It is translated as CASSLEQGASTEAFF.